One and the same sample provided the 26 T cell receptor beta chains below, sequenced in a study of T cell changes during pregnancy in multiple sclerosis. Sequencing was performed with immunoSEQ multiplex PCR; in TCRdb, only in-frame clones are kept and a portion is missing. This table has tens of thousands of clones, 93% appearing once. The input for sequencing was CD8+ T cells from peripheral blood mononuclear cells, taken in the second trimester of pregnancy. These receptor sequences come from a female donor with multiple sclerosis, enrolled in a pregnancy study.

The rearrangement uses TRBV27 and TRBJ1-5; D may be TRBD1 (6 bases). The CDR3 is made up of 13 amino acids. The germline V and J ends were trimmed by 5 bases and 4 bases, with 9 bases remaining between them. CDR1 and CDR2 from the germline V gene are MNHEY and SMNVEV (reference sequence). As DNA, the CDR3 is TGTGCCAGCAGTAGGACAGCTAATCAGCCCCAGCATTTT. Its translation: CASSRTANQPQHF.

V is TRBV13 and J is TRBJ2-7; D is perhaps TRBD1 (5 bases). Trimming removed 5 bases from V and 0 bases from J, with 17 bases in between. CDR1 and CDR2 (germline): PRHDT, FYEKMQ (reference sequence). The CDR3 spans 16 residues. The CDR3 DNA is TGTGCCAGCAGCCCCCGTATAGTAGGGGCCTCCTACGAGCAGTACTTC. Protein: CASSPRIVGASYEQYF.

The chain carries TRBV25-1 and TRBJ1-2; a weak D match, TRBD1 (6 bases). Trimming shortened V by 1 base and J by 8 bases, and 14 bases separated the two germline ends. CDR1 and CDR2 (germline): MGHDK, SYGVNS. The CDR3 is made up of 14 amino acids. CDR3 protein: CASSESFWGRGYTF. In nucleotides, the CDR3 is TGTGCCAGCAGTGAATCGTTCTGGGGGCGAGGCTACACCTTC.

This clone was counted once. Its ends do not fully match the called genes, so a read error is possible. This chain links TRBV4-3 with TRBJ2-2, with D possibly TRBD2 on 6 matching bases. There are 16 residues in the CDR3. Germline V gene lookup returns CDR1 LGHNA and CDR2 YSLEER. CDR3 in amino acids: CASSSGGGFLTRELFF. CDR3 DNA: TGCGCCAGCAGCTCAGGTGGGGGGTTCCTCACCAGGGAGCTGTTTTTT.

The V gene is TRBV7-6, the J gene TRBJ2-7, with D perhaps matching TRBD2 (5 bases). Trimming shortened V by 4 bases and J by 0 bases, and 13 bases separated the two germline ends. Per germline, CDR1 SGHVS and CDR2 FNYEAQ. CDR3 length: 15 residues. CDR3 protein: CASSSPPGNSYEQYF. The DNA of the CDR3 is TGTGCCAGCAGCTCCCCTCCGGGGAACTCCTACGAGCAGTACTTC.

For the CDR3, the DNA is TGTGCCTGGAGTACAGGTTTTTCCTACAATGAGCAGTTCTTC. It is translated as CAWSTGFSYNEQFF. The chain links TRBV30 to TRBJ2-1; D may be TRBD1 (5 bases). The V end lost 2 bases, the J end lost 1 base, and 9 bases lay between the germline ends. Germline values: CDR1 GTSNPN, CDR2 SVGIG (reference sequence). This CDR3 region has 14 residues. Drawing the rest from reference TRBV30 and TRBJ2-1, the complete variable domain is SQTIHQWPATLVQPVGSPLSLECTVEGTSNPNLYWYRQAAGRGLQLLFYSVGIGQISSEVPQNLSASRPQDRQFILSSKKLLLSDSGFYLCAWSTGFSYNEQFFGPGTRLTVL.

The V and J genes are TRBV13 and TRBJ1-4; 9 nucleotides line up with TRBD1. The CDR3 extends over 17 amino acids. The germline gives CDR1 PRHDT, CDR2 FYEKMQ (reference sequence). Germline trimming cut 3 bases from V and 8 bases from J; bases unmatched to any gene: 13. The CDR3 DNA reads TGTGCCAGCAGCTTGCGCTCCGAGGGACAGGGACGAGAAAAACTGTTTTTT. Its translation is CASSLRSEGQGREKLFF.

This chain joins TRBV29-1 and TRBJ2-1; 12 bases are shared with TRBD2. Germline CDR1 reads SQVTM; CDR2 reads ANQGSEA. The CDR3 is 14 residues long. Trimming took 6 bases from V and 7 from J; bases not matched to a gene: 7. CDR3 amino acids: CSVHLAGGQNEQFF. The CDR3 coding sequence is TGCAGCGTACACCTAGCGGGGGGGCAGAATGAGCAGTTCTTC.

Remarks on this clone: The junction departs from germline at one end; a sequencing error may be responsible. The rearrangement joins TRBV2 to TRBJ2-3; 7 nucleotides align to TRBD2. This CDR3 has 13 residues. The germline V gene has CDR1 SNHLY and CDR2 FYNNEI. CDR3 protein: CASSDFIASGALF. The CDR3 coding sequence is TGTGCCAGCAGTGATTTTATCGCGAGCGGGGCCCTTTTT.

The chain couples TRBV7-7 to TRBJ2-7; the match to TRBD1 covers 7 bases. With 5 bases clipped from V and 1 base from J, the junction kept 8 bases outside the gene matches. The CDR3 consists of 15 residues. CDR1 and CDR2 (germline): SSHAT, FNYEAQ (reference sequence). DNA for the CDR3: TGTGCCAGCAGCGTGGGGACAGCTGATTCCTACGAGCAGTACTTC. It encodes CASSVGTADSYEQYF.

This sequence joins TRBV9 and TRBJ1-1; D remains unclear. V lost 0 bases and J 6 bases, leaving 9 bases between the germline ends. Looked up from germline, CDR1 is SGDLS and CDR2 is YYNGEE. This CDR3 spans 13 amino acids. As DNA, the CDR3 is TGTGCCAGCAGCGTAGGAACCGGGGCTGAAGCTTTCTTT. Translation gives CASSVGTGAEAFF.

This chain joins TRBV7-9 and TRBJ1-4; 11 positions match TRBD1. Germline CDR1 reads SEHNR; CDR2 reads FQNEAQ (reference sequence). V lost 4 bases, J lost 6 bases, and 4 bases stayed unmatched. The length of the CDR3 is 15 residues. CDR3 bases: TGTGCCAGCAGCTGGGGGACAGGGGGGGATGAAAAACTGTTTTTT. Its translation is CASSWGTGGDEKLFF.

The chain employs TRBV27 and TRBJ1-2, with 8 bases that match TRBD1. Trimming at V came to 5 bases and at J to 6 bases, leaving 8 bases not matched to a gene. The CDR3 has 14 residues. CDR1 and CDR2 from the germline V gene are MNHEY and SMNVEV (reference sequence). CDR3 loop: CASSALLTGDGYTF. The CDR3 nucleotides read TGTGCCAGCAGTGCACTCCTGACAGGGGATGGCTACACCTTC.

This chain joins TRBV5-5 and TRBJ2-4, with a weak D call TRBD1 (5 bases). V shed 5 bases and J shed 7 bases, with 19 bases lying between them. The germline V gene encodes CDR1 SGHKS and CDR2 YYEKEE (reference sequence). The CDR3 length is 15 residues. CDR3 nucleotide sequence: TGTGCCAGCAGTTTGCTCGACCAGGGTAGGAACATTCAGTACTTC. The encoded protein is CASSLLDQGRNIQYF.

V is TRBV4-1 and J is TRBJ2-1, with 10 bases that match TRBD2. The CDR3 length is 14 residues. The junction had 9 bases not matched to a gene; V was cut back by 0 bases and J by 16 bases. CDR1 is MGHRA and CDR2 is YSYEKL in the germline V gene. Here the CDR3 reads CASSQEPSGGGGFF. CDR3 coding DNA: TGCGCCAGCAGCCAAGAACCTAGCGGGGGAGGGGGTTTCTTC.

The chain combines TRBV6-7 with TRBJ2-1; 8 nucleotides match TRBD2. TRBV6-7 belongs to the ORF category, with a function that is uncertain. Unmatched junction bases numbered 5, after V lost 4 bases and J lost 3 bases. There are 15 residues in the CDR3. The CDR3 reads CASSSGLGFYNEQFF. Here the CDR3 DNA reads TGTGCCAGCAGTTCGGGACTAGGATTCTACAATGAGCAGTTCTTC.

The chain combines TRBV4-1 with TRBJ1-1, with no clear D. CDR1 and CDR2 from the germline V gene are MGHRA and YSYEKL. Trimming pared 1 base from V and 2 bases from J, leaving 11 bases between. CDR3 length equals 15 residues. CDR3 sequence reads: CASSQGVGVNTEAFF. In DNA form, the CDR3 reads TGCGCCAGCAGCCAAGGGGTGGGAGTCAACACTGAAGCTTTCTTT.

V usage is TRBV6-1 and J usage is TRBJ2-7; 11 bases match TRBD2. This CDR3 is built from 14 residues. Germline CDR1 and CDR2: MNHNS and SASEGT. Germline trimming cut 6 bases from V and 2 bases from J; bases unmatched to any gene: 3. The DNA for the CDR3 is TGTGCCAGCAGGGGGACTAGCGGTCCCTACGAGCAGTACTTC. It is translated as CASRGTSGPYEQYF.

V usage is TRBV4-2 and J usage is TRBJ1-1, with D perhaps matching TRBD1 (5 bases). Germline CDR1 and CDR2: LGHNA and YNFKEQ. Trimming cost V 1 base and J 1 base, with 16 bases left between them. The CDR3 loop spans 17 amino acids. The CDR3 nucleotides read TGTGCCAGCAGCCAAGTTCTGGGGGGACTGCGGAACACTGAAGCTTTCTTT. It is translated as CASSQVLGGLRNTEAFF.

The rearrangement links TRBV28 to TRBJ2-1; tentative D call: TRBD2 (6 bases). The germline V and J ends were trimmed by 11 bases and 6 bases, with 20 bases remaining between them. CDR1 and CDR2 (germline): MDHEN, SYDVKM. The CDR3 has 14 residues. CDR3 in DNA: TGTGCCTCAATTCCCGGGACTGGCGTCAATGAGCAGTTCTTC. Amino acids: CASIPGTGVNEQFF.

This clone was seen once. The chain joins TRBV2 to TRBJ2-7, with TRBD2 as a possible D gene (5 bases). The CDR3 loop spans 13 amino acids. V lost 8 bases to trimming and J lost 6 bases, with 17 bases between them. Germline CDR1 reads SNHLY; CDR2 reads FYNNEI. Here the CDR3 DNA reads TGTGCCAGCGAGGGAGACCCATCGGGCGAGCAGTACTTC. Translated: CASEGDPSGEQYF.

V and J are TRBV28 and TRBJ1-1; D is unclear. In germline, CDR1 is MDHEN, CDR2 SYDVKM. Between the trimmed V and J ends, which lost 6 bases and 3 bases, there was a span of 14 bases. This CDR3 spans 14 amino acids. The CDR3 loop is CASSRTASYTEAFF. DNA for the CDR3: TGTGCCAGCAGCCGAACTGCGTCCTACACTGAAGCTTTCTTT. The variable domain in full, completed from reference TRBV28 and TRBJ1-1, reads DVKVTQSSRYLVKRTGEKVFLECVQDMDHENMFWYRQDPGLGLRLIYFSYDVKMKEKGDIPEGYSVSREKKERFSLILESASTNQTSMYLCASSRTASYTEAFFGQGTRLTVV.

The CDR3 reads CSSFAGNEQYF. The CDR3 DNA reads as TGCAGCTCCTTTGCGGGGAACGAGCAGTACTTC. The genes are TRBV20-1 and TRBJ2-7, with TRBD2 as a possible D gene (6 bases). This CDR3 has 11 residues. Per the germline V gene, CDR1 is DFQATT and CDR2 is SNEGSKA (reference sequence).

This chain joins TRBV28 and TRBJ2-3; 7 bases line up with TRBD2. Germline V CDR1 and CDR2: MDHEN, SYDVKM. The CDR3 extends over 16 amino acids. The trim removed 4 bases at V and 4 bases at J, leaving 11 bases unmatched. The CDR3 DNA is TGTGCCAGCAGTTGGGGGGAGGGAATCCGGGCAGATACGCAGTATTTT. Amino acids: CASSWGEGIRADTQYF. Drawing the rest from reference TRBV28 and TRBJ2-3, the complete variable domain is DVKVTQSSRYLVKRTGEKVFLECVQDMDHENMFWYRQDPGLGLRLIYFSYDVKMKEKGDIPEGYSVSREKKERFSLILESASTNQTSMYLCASSWGEGIRADTQYFGPGTRLTVL.

The chain couples TRBV27 to TRBJ2-7, with 9 bases aligning to TRBD2. CDR1 and CDR2 from the germline V gene are MNHEY and SMNVEV (reference sequence). V was clipped by 5 bases and J by 4 bases; unmatched bases: 9. CDR3 length equals 15 residues. The CDR3 DNA follows: TGTGCCAGCAGTCCTCTAGCGGGATCCACTTACGAGCAGTACTTC. This gives the protein CASSPLAGSTYEQYF.

The gene calls are TRBV5-1 and TRBJ2-7; possibly TRBD2 for D (6 bases). The germline V gene encodes CDR1 SGHRS and CDR2 YFSETQ. With 2 bases removed from V and 0 bases from J, the gap between germline ends came to 9 bases. The CDR3 runs to 14 residues. CDR3 bases: TGCGCCAGCAGCTTTGGGGGGAGCTCCTACGAGCAGTACTTC. This gives the protein CASSFGGSSYEQYF.